The entry below describes one T cell receptor (beta chain). Its antigen is still unknown. The data are from a study of radiotherapy plus CTLA-4 blockade in lung cancer. Background on the study: Among patients, more than 15% showed objective responses, and about 31% had disease control.

The table came from immunoSEQ multiplex PCR; TCRdb's copy has only in-frame clones and leaves some out. The sample yields about 59,000 clones, 72% seen once. CDR3 length equals 15 residues. V lost 2 bases, J lost 3 bases, and 8 bases stayed unmatched. CDR1 and CDR2 (germline): GTSNPN, SVGIG (reference sequence). Study observations and caveats: Expansion of tumor-derived TCR clones was observed in blood after radiotherapy plus ipilimumab.

People whose metastatic non-small-cell lung cancer was chemo-refractory got focal radiation along with CTLA-4 blockade by ipilimumab. This specimen consisted of peripheral blood, obtained from a patient treated with radiotherapy plus ipilimumab. The chain has TRBV30 and TRBJ2-7; 9 nucleotides align to TRBD1. This TCR came from a human donor with non-small cell lung cancer whose response to radiotherapy plus ipilimumab could not be evaluated. The CDR3 here is CAWSSGTGIFYEQYF. Written as DNA, the CDR3 is TGTGCCTGGAGTTCCGGGACAGGGATATTCTACGAGCAGTACTTC.